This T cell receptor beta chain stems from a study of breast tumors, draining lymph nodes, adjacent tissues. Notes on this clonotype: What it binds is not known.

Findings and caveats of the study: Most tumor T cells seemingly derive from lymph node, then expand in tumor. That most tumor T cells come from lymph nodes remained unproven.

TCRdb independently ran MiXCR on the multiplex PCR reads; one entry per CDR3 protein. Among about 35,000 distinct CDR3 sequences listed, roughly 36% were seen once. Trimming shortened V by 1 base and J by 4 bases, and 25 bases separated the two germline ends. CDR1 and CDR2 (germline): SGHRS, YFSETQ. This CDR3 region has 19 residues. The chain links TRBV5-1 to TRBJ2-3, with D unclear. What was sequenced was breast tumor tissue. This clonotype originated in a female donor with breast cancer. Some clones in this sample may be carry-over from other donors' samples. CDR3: CASSLNGISPSVVADTQYF. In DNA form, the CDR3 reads TGCGCCAGCAGCTTGAACGGTATTAGCCCCTCAGTGGTCGCAGATACGCAGTATTTT.